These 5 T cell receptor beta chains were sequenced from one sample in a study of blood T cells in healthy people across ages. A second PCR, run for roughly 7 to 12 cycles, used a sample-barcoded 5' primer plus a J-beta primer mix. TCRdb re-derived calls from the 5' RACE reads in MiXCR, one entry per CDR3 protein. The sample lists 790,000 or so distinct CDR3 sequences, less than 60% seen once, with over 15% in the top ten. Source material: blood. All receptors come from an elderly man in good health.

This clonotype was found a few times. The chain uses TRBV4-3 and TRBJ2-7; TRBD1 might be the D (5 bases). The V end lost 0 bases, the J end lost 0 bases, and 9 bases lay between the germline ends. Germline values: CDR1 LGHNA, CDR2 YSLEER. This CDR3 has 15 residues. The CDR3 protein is CASSQDQDNSYEQYF. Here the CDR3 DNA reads TGCGCCAGCAGCCAAGATCAGGACAACTCCTACGAGCAGTACTTC.

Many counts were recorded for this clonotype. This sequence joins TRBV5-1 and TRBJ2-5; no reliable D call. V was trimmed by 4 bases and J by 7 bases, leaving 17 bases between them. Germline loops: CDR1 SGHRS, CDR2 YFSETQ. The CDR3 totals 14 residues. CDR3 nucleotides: TGCGCCAGCAGCACAAACAGTGAGCTGGGGACCCAGTACTTC. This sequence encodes CASSTNSELGTQYF.

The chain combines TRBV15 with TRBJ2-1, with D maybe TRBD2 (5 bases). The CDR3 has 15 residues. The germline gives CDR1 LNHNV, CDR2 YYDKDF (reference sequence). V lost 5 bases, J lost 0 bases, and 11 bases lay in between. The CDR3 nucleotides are TGTGCCACCAGCGGAAGCGGAAGCTCCTACAATGAGCAGTTCTTC. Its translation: CATSGSGSSYNEQFF.

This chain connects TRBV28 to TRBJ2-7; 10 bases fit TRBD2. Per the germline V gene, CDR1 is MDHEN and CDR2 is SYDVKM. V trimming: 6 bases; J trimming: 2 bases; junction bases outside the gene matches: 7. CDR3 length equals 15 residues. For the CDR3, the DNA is TGTGCCAGCAGGAGCAGCGGGAGGGCCACCTACGAGCAGTACTTC. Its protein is CASRSSGRATYEQYF.

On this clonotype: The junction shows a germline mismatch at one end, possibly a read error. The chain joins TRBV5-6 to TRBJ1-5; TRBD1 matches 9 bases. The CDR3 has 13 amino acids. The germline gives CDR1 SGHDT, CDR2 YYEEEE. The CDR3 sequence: CASNLDRGQPQHF. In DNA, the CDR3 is TGTGCCAGCAACTTGGACAGGGGTCAGCCCCAGCATTTT.